This T cell receptor (beta chain) was identified in a study of shared clonotypes between healthy human individuals. This CDR3 comprises 14 residues. In germline, CDR1 is LNHDA, CDR2 SQIVND (reference sequence). Trimming removed 7 bases from V and 3 bases from J, with 12 bases in between. TCRdb's copy holds only in-frame clones and misses some; the assay was immunoSEQ multiplex PCR. This sample has approximately 1.9 million clones, with 93% found just once. CD45RO-negative CD8 cells positively selected for CCR7 made up the naive population, which excluded terminally differentiated effector memory CD45RA+ cells.

Sequencing was done on a sample of naive CD8+ T cells from PBMCs. The genes are TRBV19 and TRBJ1-4, with D maybe TRBD1 (5 bases). The sequence was obtained from a man between 18 and 35 years old in good health. Some clones in this sample may be carry-over from other donors' samples. Here the CDR3 reads CASTPDKANEKLFF. For the CDR3, the DNA is TGTGCCAGTACCCCGGACAAGGCTAATGAAAAACTGTTTTTT.